This is a list of T cell receptor beta chains from one sample in a study of memory CD4+ T cells and cytomegalovirus serostatus. The table came from immunoSEQ multiplex PCR; TCRdb's copy has only in-frame clones and leaves some out. The table shows tens of thousands of clones, with over 60% occurring only once. Sequenced sample: memory CD4+ T cells from blood. Receptors were obtained from an adult in good health and CMV-seronegative. The CDR3 runs from the conserved cysteine through the conserved F or W.

v_gene,j_gene,CDR3aa
TRBV11-2,TRBJ2-1,CASRPLRASGRGEQFF
TRBV25-1,TRBJ1-2,CASSGVRDGPYGYTF
TRBV11-2,TRBJ2-7,CASSLDKGQYYEQYF
TRBV4-1,TRBJ2-5,CASSRSTGGGLETQYF
TRBV2,TRBJ1-5,CASIRDSNQPQHF
TRBV6-6,TRBJ2-1,CASTYQGNEQFF
TRBV5-6,TRBJ1-1,CASSGVQGAEAFF
TRBV5-1,TRBJ2-5,CASSFLGTGEGETQYF
TRBV6-6,TRBJ1-5,CASSYFGQSNQPQHF
TRBV14,TRBJ2-3,CASSPRGYTQYF
TRBV11-2,TRBJ2-3,CASSLRPGGYTDTQYF
TRBV4-2,TRBJ2-1,CASSQGISGEYNEQFF
TRBV7-6,TRBJ1-1,CASSLVNTEAFF
TRBV7-2,TRBJ2-5,CASRRSGSRQETQYF
TRBV5-1,TRBJ2-1,CASGIIPGTDNEQFF
TRBV19,TRBJ2-7,CASSISFGAYEQYF
TRBV25-1,TRBJ1-6,CASSRISGSPLHF
TRBV30,TRBJ1-5,CAWSQEPNQPQHF
TRBV5-4,TRBJ2-7,CASSTAGVSYEQYF
TRBV6-6,TRBJ1-3,CASSYRGSGNTIYF
TRBV11-2,TRBJ1-2,CASSRRDSNYGYTF